This entry concerns a single TCR beta chain. Looked up from germline, CDR1 is SQVTM and CDR2 is ANQGSEA. Trimming cost V 7 bases and J 5 bases, with 17 bases left between them. The CDR3 is 13 residues long. The protocol was immunoSEQ multiplex PCR, while the TCRdb copy is restricted to in-frame clones and leaves out a portion. The sample comprises 70,000 or so clones, 70% to 90% of which are singletons, and around 3.4% rests with the top ten. The data were taken from a study of PD-L1 blockade in urothelial cancer. Locally advanced or metastatic urothelial carcinoma affected the patients. The chain carries TRBV29-1 and TRBJ1-1; a possible D gene is TRBD1 (5 bases). The TCR comes from a man in his fifties or sixties with urothelial cancer. The sequencing used PBMCs, collected around atezolizumab (anti-PD-L1) treatment. DNA of the CDR3: TGCAGCGCCGTGGGGGGGGGTGGAACTGAAGCTTTCTTT. Amino acids: CSAVGGGGTEAFF.